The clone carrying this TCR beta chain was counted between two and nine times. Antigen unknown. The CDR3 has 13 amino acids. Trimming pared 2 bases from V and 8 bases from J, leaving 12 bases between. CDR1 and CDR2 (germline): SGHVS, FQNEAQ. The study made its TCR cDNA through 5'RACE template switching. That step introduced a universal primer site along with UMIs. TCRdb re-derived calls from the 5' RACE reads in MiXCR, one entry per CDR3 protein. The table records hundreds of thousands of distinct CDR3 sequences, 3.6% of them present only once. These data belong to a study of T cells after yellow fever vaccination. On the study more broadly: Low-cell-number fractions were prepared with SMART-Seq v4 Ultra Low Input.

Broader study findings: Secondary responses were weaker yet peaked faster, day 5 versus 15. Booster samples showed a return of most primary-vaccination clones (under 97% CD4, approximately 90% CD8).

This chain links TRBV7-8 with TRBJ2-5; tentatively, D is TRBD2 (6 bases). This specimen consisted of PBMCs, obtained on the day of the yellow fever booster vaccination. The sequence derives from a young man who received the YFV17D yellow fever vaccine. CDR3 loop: CASSLRGAGTQYF. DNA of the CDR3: TGTGCCAGCAGCTTAAGGGGCGCGGGAACCCAGTACTTC.